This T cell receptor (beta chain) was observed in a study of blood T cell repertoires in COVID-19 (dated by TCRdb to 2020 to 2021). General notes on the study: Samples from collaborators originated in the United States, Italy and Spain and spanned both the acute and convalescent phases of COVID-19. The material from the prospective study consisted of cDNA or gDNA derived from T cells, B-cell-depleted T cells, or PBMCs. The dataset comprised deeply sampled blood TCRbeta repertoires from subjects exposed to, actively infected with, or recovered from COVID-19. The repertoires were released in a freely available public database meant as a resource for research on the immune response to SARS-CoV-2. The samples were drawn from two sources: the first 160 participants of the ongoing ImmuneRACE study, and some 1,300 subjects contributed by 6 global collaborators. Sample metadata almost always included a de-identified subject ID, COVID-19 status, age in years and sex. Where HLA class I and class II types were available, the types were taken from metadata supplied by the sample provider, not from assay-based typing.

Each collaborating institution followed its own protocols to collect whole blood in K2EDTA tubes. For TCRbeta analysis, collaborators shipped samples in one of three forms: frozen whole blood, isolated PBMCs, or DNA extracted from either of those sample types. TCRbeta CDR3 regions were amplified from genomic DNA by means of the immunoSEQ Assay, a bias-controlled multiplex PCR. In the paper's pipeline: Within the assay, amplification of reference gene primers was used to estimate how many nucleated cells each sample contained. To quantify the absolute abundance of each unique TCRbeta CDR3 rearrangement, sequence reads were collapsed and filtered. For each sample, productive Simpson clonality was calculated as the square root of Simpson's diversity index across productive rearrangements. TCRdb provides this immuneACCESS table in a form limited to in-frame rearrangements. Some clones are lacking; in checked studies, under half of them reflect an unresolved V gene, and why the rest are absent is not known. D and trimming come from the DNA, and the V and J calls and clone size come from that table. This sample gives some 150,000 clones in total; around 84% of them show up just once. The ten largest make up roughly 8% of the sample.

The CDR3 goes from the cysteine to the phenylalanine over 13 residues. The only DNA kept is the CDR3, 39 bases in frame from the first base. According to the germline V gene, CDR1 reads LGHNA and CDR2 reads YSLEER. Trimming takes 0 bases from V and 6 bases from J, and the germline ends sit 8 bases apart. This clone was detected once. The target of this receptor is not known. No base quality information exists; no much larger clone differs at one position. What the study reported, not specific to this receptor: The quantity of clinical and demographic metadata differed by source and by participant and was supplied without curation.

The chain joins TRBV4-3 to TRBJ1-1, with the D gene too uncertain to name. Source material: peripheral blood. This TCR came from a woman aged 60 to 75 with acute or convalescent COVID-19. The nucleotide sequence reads TGCGCCAGCAGCCAAGATCCCTCCTCTGAAGCTTTCTTT. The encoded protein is CASSQDPSSEAFF.